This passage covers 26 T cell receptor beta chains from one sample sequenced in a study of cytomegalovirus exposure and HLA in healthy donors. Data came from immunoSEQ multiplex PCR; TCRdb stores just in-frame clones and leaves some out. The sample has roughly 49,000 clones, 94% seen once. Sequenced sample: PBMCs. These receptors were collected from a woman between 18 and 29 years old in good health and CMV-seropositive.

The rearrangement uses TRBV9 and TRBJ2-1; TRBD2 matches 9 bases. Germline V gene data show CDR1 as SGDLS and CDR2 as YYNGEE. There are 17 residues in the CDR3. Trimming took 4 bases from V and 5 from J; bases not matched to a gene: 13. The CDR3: CASSSQPTGLADNEQFF. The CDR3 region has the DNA TGTGCCAGCAGCTCCCAACCGACGGGACTAGCTGACAATGAGCAGTTCTTC.

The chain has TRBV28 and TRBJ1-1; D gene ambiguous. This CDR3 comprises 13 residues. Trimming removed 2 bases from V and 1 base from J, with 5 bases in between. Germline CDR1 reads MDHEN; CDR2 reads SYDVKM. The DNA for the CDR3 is TGTGCCAGCAGTTTAGCCAGGAACACTGAAGCTTTCTTT. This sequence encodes CASSLARNTEAFF.

CDR3 bases: TGTGCCAGCAGCTTAGCGACAAGCAGATCCACAGATACGCAGTATTTT. As protein: CASSLATSRSTDTQYF. The chain couples TRBV11-3 to TRBJ2-3, with D unclear. Germline V gives CDR1 SGHNT, CDR2 YENEEA. The CDR3 covers 16 residues. V lost 1 base, J lost 2 bases, and 13 bases lay in between.

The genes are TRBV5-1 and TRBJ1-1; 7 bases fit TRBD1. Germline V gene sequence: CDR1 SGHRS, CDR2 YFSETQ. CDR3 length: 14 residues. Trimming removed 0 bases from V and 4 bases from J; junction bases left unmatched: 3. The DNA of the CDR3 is TGCGCCAGCAGCTTGGAGGGGGCTGGCACTGAAGCTTTCTTT. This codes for CASSLEGAGTEAFF. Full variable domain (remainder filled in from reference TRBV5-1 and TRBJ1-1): KAGVTQTPRYLIKTRGQQVTLSCSPISGHRSVSWYQQTPGQGLQFLFEYFSETQRNKGNFPGRFSGRQFSNSRSEMNVSTLELGDSALYLCASSLEGAGTEAFFGQGTRLTVV.

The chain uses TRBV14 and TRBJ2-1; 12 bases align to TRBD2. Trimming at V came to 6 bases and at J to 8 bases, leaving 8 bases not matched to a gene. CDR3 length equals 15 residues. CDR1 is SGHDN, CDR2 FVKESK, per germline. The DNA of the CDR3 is TGTGCCAGCAGGACTAGCGGGAGTGGGGTAGATGAGCAGTTCTTC. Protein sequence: CASRTSGSGVDEQFF.

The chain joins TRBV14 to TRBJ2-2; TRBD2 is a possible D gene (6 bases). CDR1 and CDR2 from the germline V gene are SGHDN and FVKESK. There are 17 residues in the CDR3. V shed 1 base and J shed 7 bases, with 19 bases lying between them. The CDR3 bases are TGTGCCAGCAGCCAAGGAGGTCGCCGGGAGTGGGGCGGGGAGCTGTTTTTT. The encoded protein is CASSQGGRREWGGELFF.

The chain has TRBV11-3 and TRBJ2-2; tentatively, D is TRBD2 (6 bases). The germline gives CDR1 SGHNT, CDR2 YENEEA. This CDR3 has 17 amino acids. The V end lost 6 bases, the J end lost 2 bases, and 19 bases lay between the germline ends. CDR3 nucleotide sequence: TGTGCCAGCAGTGCCGGGACTGGCGGAAGAAACACCGGGGAGCTGTTTTTT. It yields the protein CASSAGTGGRNTGELFF.

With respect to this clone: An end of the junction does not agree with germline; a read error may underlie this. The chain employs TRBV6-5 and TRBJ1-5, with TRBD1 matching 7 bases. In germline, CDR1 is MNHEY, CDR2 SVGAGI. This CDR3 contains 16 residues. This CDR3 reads CASRYSAGTGNQPQHF. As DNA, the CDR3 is TGTGCCAGCAGGTACTCGGCCGGGACAGGCAATCAGCCCCAGCATTTT.

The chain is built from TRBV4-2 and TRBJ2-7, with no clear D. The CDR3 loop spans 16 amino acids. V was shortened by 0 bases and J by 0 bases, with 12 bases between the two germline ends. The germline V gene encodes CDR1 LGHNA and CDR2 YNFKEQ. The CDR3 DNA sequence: TGTGCCAGCAGCCAAGAGTCCCGAGCCCGCTCCTACGAGCAGTACTTC. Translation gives CASSQESRARSYEQYF.

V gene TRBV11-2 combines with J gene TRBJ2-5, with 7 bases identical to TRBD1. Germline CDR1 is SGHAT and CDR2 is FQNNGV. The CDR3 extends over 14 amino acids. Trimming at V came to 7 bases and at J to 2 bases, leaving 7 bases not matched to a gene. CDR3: CASTLGTAQETQYF. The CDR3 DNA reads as TGTGCCAGCACCCTAGGGACAGCACAAGAGACCCAGTACTTC.

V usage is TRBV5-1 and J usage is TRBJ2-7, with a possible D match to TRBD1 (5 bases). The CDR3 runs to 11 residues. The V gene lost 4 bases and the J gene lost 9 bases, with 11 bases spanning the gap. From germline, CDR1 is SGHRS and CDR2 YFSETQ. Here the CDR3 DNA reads TGCGCCAGCAGCGGGGCCGGGTCGCAGTACTTC. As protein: CASSGAGSQYF.

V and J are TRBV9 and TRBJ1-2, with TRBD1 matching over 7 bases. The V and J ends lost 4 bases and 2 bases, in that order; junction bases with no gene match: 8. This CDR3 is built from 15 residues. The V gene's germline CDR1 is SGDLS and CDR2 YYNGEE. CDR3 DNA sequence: TGTGCCAGCAGCCCCGGTGAGGGGGCAAACTATGGCTACACCTTC. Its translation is CASSPGEGANYGYTF.

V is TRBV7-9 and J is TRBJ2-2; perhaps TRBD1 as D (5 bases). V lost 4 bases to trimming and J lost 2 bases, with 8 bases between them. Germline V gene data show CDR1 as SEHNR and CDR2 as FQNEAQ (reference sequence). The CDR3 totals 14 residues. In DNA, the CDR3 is TGTGCCAGCAGCTACAGGCTAAACACCGGGGAGCTGTTTTTT. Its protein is CASSYRLNTGELFF.

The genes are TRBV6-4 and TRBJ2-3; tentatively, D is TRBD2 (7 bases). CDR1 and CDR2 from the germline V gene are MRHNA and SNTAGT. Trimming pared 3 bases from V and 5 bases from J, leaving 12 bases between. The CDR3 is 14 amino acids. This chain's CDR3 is CASSESRGGDTQYF. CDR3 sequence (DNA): TGTGCCAGCAGTGAGTCGAGGGGGGGAGATACGCAGTATTTT.

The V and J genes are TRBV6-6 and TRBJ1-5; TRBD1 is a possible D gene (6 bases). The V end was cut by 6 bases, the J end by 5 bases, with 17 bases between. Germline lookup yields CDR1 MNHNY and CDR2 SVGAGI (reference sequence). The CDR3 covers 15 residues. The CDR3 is CASSPGVGAYQPQHF. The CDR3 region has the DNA TGTGCCAGCAGCCCCGGGGTGGGGGCGTATCAGCCCCAGCATTTT.

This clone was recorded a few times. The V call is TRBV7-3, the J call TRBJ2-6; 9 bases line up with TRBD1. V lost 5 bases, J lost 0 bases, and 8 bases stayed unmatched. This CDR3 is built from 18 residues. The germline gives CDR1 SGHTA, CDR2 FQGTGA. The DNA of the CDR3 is TGTGCCAGCAGCCCCGGGACAGGGAGTTCCTCTGGGGCCAACGTCCTGACTTTC. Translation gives CASSPGTGSSSGANVLTF.

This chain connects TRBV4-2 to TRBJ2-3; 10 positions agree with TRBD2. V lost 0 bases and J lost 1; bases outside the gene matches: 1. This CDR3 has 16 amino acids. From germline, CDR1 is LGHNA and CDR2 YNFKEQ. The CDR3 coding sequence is TGTGCCAGCAGCCAAGATCTAGCGGGAGGCACAGATACGCAGTATTTT. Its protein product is CASSQDLAGGTDTQYF.

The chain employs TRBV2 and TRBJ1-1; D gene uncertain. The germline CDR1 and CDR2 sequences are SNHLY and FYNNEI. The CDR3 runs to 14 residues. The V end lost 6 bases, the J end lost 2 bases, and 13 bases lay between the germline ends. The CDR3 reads CASRPLRGNTEAFF. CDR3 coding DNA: TGTGCCAGCAGGCCCCTAAGAGGAAACACTGAAGCTTTCTTT.

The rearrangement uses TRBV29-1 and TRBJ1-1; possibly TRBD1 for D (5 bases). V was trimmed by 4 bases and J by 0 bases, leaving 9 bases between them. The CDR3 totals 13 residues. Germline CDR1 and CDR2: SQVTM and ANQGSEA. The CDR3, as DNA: TGCAGCGTTGTCCGGGGGATGAACACTGAAGCTTTCTTT. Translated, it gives CSVVRGMNTEAFF.

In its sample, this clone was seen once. Here the CDR3 DNA reads TGTGCCAGCAGAGAGGGAGGCGGTGAAAAACTGTTTTTT. This encodes CASREGGGEKLFF. The chain joins TRBV6-5 to TRBJ1-4; the D is unclear. The CDR3 length is 13 residues. Germline CDR1 reads MNHEY; CDR2 reads SVGAGI. V was trimmed by 6 bases and J by 7 bases, leaving 12 bases between them.

The chain's CDR3 is CASSVEQGATGELFF. The CDR3 DNA reads as TGTGCCAGCAGCGTAGAACAGGGGGCCACCGGGGAGCTGTTTTTT. The V gene is TRBV9, the J gene TRBJ2-2; 9 bases line up with TRBD1. After removal of 0 bases from V and 4 bases from J, the junction contained 1 base not matched to a gene. CDR1 is SGDLS and CDR2 is YYNGEE in the germline V gene. The CDR3 spans 15 residues.

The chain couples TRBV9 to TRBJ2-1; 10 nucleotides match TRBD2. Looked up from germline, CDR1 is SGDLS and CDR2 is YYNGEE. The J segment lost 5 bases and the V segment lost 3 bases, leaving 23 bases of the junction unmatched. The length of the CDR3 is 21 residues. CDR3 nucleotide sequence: TGTGCCAGCAGCGACAATCCCAATCTAGCGGGAGAACGTTATCGCGACAATGAGCAGTTCTTC. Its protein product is CASSDNPNLAGERYRDNEQFF.

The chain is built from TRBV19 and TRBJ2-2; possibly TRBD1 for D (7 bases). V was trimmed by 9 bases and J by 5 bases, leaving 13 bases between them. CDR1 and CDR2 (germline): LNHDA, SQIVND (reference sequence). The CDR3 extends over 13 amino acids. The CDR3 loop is CASRDSGTGELFF. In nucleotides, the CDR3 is TGTGCCAGCCGGGACAGCGGGACCGGGGAGCTGTTTTTT.

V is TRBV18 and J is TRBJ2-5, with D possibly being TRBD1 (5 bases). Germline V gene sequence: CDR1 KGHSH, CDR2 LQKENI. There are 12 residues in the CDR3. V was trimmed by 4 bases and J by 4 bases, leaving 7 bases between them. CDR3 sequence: CASSQGLETQYF. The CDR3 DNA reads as TGTGCCAGCTCACAGGGGCTAGAGACCCAGTACTTC.

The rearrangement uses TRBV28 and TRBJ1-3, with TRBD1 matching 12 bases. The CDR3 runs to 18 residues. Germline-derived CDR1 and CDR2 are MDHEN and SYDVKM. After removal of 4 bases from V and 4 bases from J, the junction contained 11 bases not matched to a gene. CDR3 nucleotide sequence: TGTGCCAGCAGTTGGCCTGGGACAGGGGGCATGAGGGGAAACACCATATATTTT. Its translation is CASSWPGTGGMRGNTIYF.

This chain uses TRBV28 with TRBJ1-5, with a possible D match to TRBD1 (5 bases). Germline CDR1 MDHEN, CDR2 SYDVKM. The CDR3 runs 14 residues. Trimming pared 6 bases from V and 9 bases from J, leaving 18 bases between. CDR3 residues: CASRPPGGGRPQHF. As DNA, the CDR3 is TGTGCCAGCAGACCGCCGGGGGGAGGGAGGCCCCAGCATTTT.